The 30 T cell receptor beta chains listed next were all sequenced from one sample in a study of T cells in women clearing cervical HPV infection. The protocol was immunoSEQ multiplex PCR, while the TCRdb copy is restricted to in-frame clones and leaves out a portion. The sample data list about 33,000 clones. Sequenced material: blood buffy coat. The receptor set was obtained from a woman between 18 and 69 years old with a cervical HPV16 infection that either progressed to CIN3+ or cleared (not recorded which).

In regard to this clone: Coverage ceases 3 residues before the CDR3 finishes, and the germline J gene fills in the end. The chain recombines TRBV10-2 with TRBJ2-1, with 7 nucleotides matching TRBD1. V gave up 5 bases and J gave up 2 bases; unmatched junction bases: 9. Germline V CDR1 and CDR2: WSHSY, SAAADI. This CDR3 spans 16 amino acids. CDR3 sequence: CASSSGAGGPYNEQFF. CDR3 DNA, as far as it was read: TGCGCCAGCAGTTCCGGGGCAGGGGGTCCCTACAATGAG.

This clone is labeled medium-sized based on frequency. Incomplete CDR3 DNA: TGTGCCAGCAGCCTGATGGACACGGAAAACATT. Its protein is CASSLMDTENI. The entire CDR3 reads CASSLMDTENIQYF. The chain has TRBV5-6 and TRBJ2-4, with D possibly being TRBD1 (5 bases). The sequenced fragment ends 3 residues before the CDR3 boundary, so the rest is inferred from the germline J gene. V was trimmed by 4 bases and J by 5 bases, leaving 13 bases between them. The CDR3 totals 14 residues. CDR1 SGHDT and CDR2 YYEEEE come from the germline V gene.

Comments on this clone: The observed sequence ends 3 residues before the CDR3 terminus, with the missing tail filled in from the germline J gene. V and J are TRBV6-1 and TRBJ2-1; 9 bases are a match to TRBD2. The J segment lost 6 bases and the V segment lost 3 bases, leaving 6 bases of the junction unmatched. In germline, CDR1 is MNHNS, CDR2 SASEGT. This CDR3 contains 15 residues. The sequenced CDR3 bases are TGTGCCAGCAGTGAGGGCGGGGGGGTGTTCAATGAG. As protein: CASSEGGGVFNE. The CDR3 reads in full as CASSEGGGVFNEQFF.

On this clone: Sequencing ends 3 residues short of the CDR3 end; the germline J gene provides the rest. The chain joins TRBV19 to TRBJ2-3; TRBD2 agrees at 10 bases. CDR1 is LNHDA and CDR2 is SQIVND in the germline V gene (reference sequence). CDR3 length: 15 residues. CDR3: CASSIPAGGLETQYF. Partial CDR3 DNA: TGTGCCAGTAGTATCCCAGCGGGGGGGCTGGAGACG.

Points on this clone: The sequenced fragment ends 3 residues before the CDR3 boundary, so the rest is inferred from the germline J gene. J is TRBJ2-7 and V is TRBV9; 9 positions agree with TRBD2. The germline V gene encodes CDR1 SGDLS and CDR2 YYNGEE. The CDR3 spans 14 residues. Trimming took 2 bases from V and 3 from J; bases not matched to a gene: 3. Incomplete CDR3 DNA: TGTGCCAGCAGCGTCTTAGCGGGGGACTACGAG. It yields the protein CASSVLAGDYE. In full, the CDR3 reads CASSVLAGDYEQYF.

As for this clone: The sequence runs out 3 residues before the end of the CDR3; the remainder is reconstructed from the germline J gene. The rearrangement links TRBV20-1 to TRBJ2-3; TRBD2 matches 9 bases. CDR3 length: 17 amino acids. Germline CDR1 DFQATT, CDR2 SNEGSKA (reference sequence). The junction had 10 bases not matched to a gene; V was cut back by 3 bases and J by 0 bases. CDR3 region: CSASRGSGGTSTDTQYF. CDR3 DNA (partial): TGCAGTGCTAGCAGGGGTAGCGGGGGTACTAGCACAGATACG.

Comment on this clone: Coverage ceases 3 residues before the CDR3 finishes, and the germline J gene fills in the end. The V and J genes are TRBV5-6 and TRBJ1-5; 8 bases align to TRBD1. CDR1 and CDR2 (germline): SGHDT, YYEEEE. The CDR3 runs 14 residues. CDR3 DNA, as far as it was read: TGTGCCAGCAGCTTGGGAGCAGGGGGCGTCCCC. Its translation: CASSLGAGGVP. The complete CDR3 reads CASSLGAGGVPQHF. Looking up the rest from reference TRBV5-6 and TRBJ1-5 gives the full variable domain: DAGVTQSPTHLIKTRGQQVTLRCSPKSGHDTVSWYQQALGQGPQFIFQYYEEEERQRGNFPDRFSGHQFPNYSSELNVNALLLGDSALYLCASSLGAGGVPQHFGDGTRLSIL.

Remarks on this clone: The observed sequence ends 3 residues before the CDR3 terminus, with the missing tail filled in from the germline J gene. The rearrangement links TRBV7-9 to TRBJ2-2; TRBD1 matches 7 bases. The CDR3 loop spans 15 amino acids. The V gene's germline CDR1 is SEHNR and CDR2 FQNEAQ (reference sequence). The CDR3 here is CASSIRDSRNEKLFF. The DNA read from the CDR3 is TGTGCCAGCAGCATCCGGGACAGCCGAAATGAAAAG.

Comments on this clone: Read data end 3 residues before the CDR3 end; the end is taken from the germline J gene. The rearrangement links TRBV18 to TRBJ1-1; 8 bases align to TRBD1. V gave up 4 bases and J gave up 6 bases; unmatched junction bases: 13. The CDR3 consists of 16 residues. Germline V gene data show CDR1 as KGHSH and CDR2 as LQKENI. The sequenced CDR3 bases are TGTGCCAGCTCACTTAACAGGGGGTTGGATCAGGCTGAA. Amino acids: CASSLNRGLDQAE. The CDR3 as a whole reads CASSLNRGLDQAEAFF.

In the case of this clone: The DNA ends 3 residues before the CDR3 does, and the rest of the CDR3 is filled in from the germline J gene. The chain links TRBV19 to TRBJ2-3; 8 nucleotides align to TRBD1. This CDR3 is 14 amino acids long. The germline gives CDR1 LNHDA, CDR2 SQIVND (reference sequence). The CDR3 loop reads CASRATGDQETQYF. CDR3 bases read: TGTGCCAGTAGGGCGACAGGGGACCAAGAGACG.

As concerns this clone: Read coverage stops 3 residues before the CDR3 terminus; the germline J gene supplies the remainder. The rearrangement uses TRBV7-2 and TRBJ1-2; 9 bases match TRBD1. J lost 5 bases, V lost 0 bases, and 7 bases had no gene match. The CDR3 runs 16 residues. Germline-derived CDR1 and CDR2 are SGHTA and FQGNSA. The CDR3 bases that were read are TGTGCCAGCAGCTTAGCGAGGGGACAGGGTGGATATGGC. Translated, it gives CASSLARGQGGYG. In full, the CDR3 reads CASSLARGQGGYGYTF. Full variable domain (rest looked up from reference TRBV7-2 and TRBJ1-2): GAGVSQSPSNKVTEKGKDVELRCDPISGHTALYWYRQSLGQGLEFLIYFQGNSAPDKSGLPSDRFSAERTGGSVSTLTIQRTQQEDSAVYLCASSLARGQGGYGYTFGSGTRLTVV.

For this clone: Read data end 3 residues before the CDR3 end; the end is taken from the germline J gene. This chain links TRBV2 with TRBJ1-5; a weak D match, TRBD1 (6 bases). V lost 4 bases to trimming and J lost 5 bases, with 18 bases between them. Germline CDR1 reads SNHLY; CDR2 reads FYNNEI. The CDR3 is made up of 16 amino acids. CDR3 in amino acids: CASSGRGGGRDQPQHF. Incomplete CDR3 DNA: TGTGCCAGCAGTGGGAGGGGGGGAGGAAGGGATCAGCCC.

Note on this clone: At one boundary the junction diverges from the germline segment, which might be a read error. The read terminates 3 residues ahead of where the CDR3 ends, so the germline J gene completes it. V and J are TRBV4-2 and TRBJ2-3; TRBD1 matches 9 bases. Germline CDR1 and CDR2: LGHNA and YNFKEQ. This CDR3 spans 17 amino acids. The CDR3 spells CASSQDSSGQGSDTQYF. The CDR3 DNA, read in part, is TGCGCCAGCAGCCAAGACTCATCGGGACAGGGTTCAGATACG.

As concerns this clone: The DNA ends 3 residues before the CDR3 does, and the rest of the CDR3 is filled in from the germline J gene. This chain joins TRBV20-1 and TRBJ2-3; possibly TRBD2 for D (5 bases). The V gene's germline CDR1 is DFQATT and CDR2 SNEGSKA (reference sequence). The CDR3 has 16 residues. Trimming took 2 bases from V and 0 from J, leaving 15 bases between them. Incomplete CDR3 DNA: TGCAGTGCTAGATCCCCGTGGACTGCTAGCACAGATACG. This gives the protein CSARSPWTASTDT. The CDR3 reads in full as CSARSPWTASTDTQYF.

As for this clone: The CDR3 extends 3 residues past the end of the read, so its final part is completed from the germline J gene. The J gene is TRBJ1-2, the V gene TRBV19, with TRBD1 as a possible D gene (6 bases). With 4 bases removed from V and 2 bases from J, the gap between germline ends came to 14 bases. The V gene's germline CDR1 is LNHDA and CDR2 SQIVND (reference sequence). There are 15 residues in the CDR3. The CDR3 bases that were read are TGTGCCAGTAGTAGTACAGGGCCGTTGAACTATGGC. This sequence encodes CASSSTGPLNYG. The whole CDR3 is CASSSTGPLNYGYTF.

Of note for this clone: The observed sequence ends 3 residues before the CDR3 terminus, with the missing tail filled in from the germline J gene. J is TRBJ2-3 and V is TRBV14; tentative D call: TRBD2 (5 bases). This CDR3 region has 15 residues. The ends were cut back, 3 bases at V and 2 bases at J, with 12 bases in the middle. Germline lookup yields CDR1 SGHDN and CDR2 FVKESK. The covered CDR3 bases are TGTGCCAGCAGCCAGGTCGGACTGTACACAGATACG. It specifies CASSQVGLYTDT. The entire CDR3 protein reads CASSQVGLYTDTQYF.

As concerns this clone: The read ends 3 residues before the CDR3 terminus; that terminus is restored from the germline J gene. The chain employs TRBV7-9 and TRBJ1-1, with D hard to call. The CDR3 covers 13 residues. The germline V gene encodes CDR1 SEHNR and CDR2 FQNEAQ (reference sequence). The CDR3 loop is CASSYPGPTQAFF. Partial CDR3 DNA: TGTGCCAGCAGCTACCCCGGTCCAACCCAA.

Comments on this clone: The read halts 3 residues ahead of the CDR3 end, with the missing end drawn from the germline J gene. The rearrangement links TRBV7-2 to TRBJ1-2; the match to TRBD1 covers 7 bases. The junction had 4 bases not matched to a gene; V was cut back by 5 bases and J by 7 bases. In germline, CDR1 is SGHTA, CDR2 FQGNSA. CDR3 size: 12 residues. The covered CDR3 bases are TGTGCCAGCAGCCCCCAGGGGGTTGGC. It is translated as CASSPQGVG. In full, the CDR3 reads CASSPQGVGYTF.

In regard to this clone: The read stops 3 residues short of the end of the CDR3; the missing end is completed from the germline J gene. V is TRBV27 and J is TRBJ1-6; D might be TRBD1 (6 bases). The germline V gene has CDR1 MNHEY and CDR2 SMNVEV (reference sequence). The CDR3 has 17 amino acids. Trimming left V 1 base short and J 10 bases short, with 20 bases between. Partial CDR3 DNA: TGTGCCAGCAGTTTATATCCCCCGACAGGCGCTGACTCACCC. It specifies CASSLYPPTGADSP. The full CDR3 protein is CASSLYPPTGADSPLHF.

Concerning this clone itself: The read ends 3 residues shy of where the CDR3 ends; the end is completed using the germline J gene. This chain uses TRBV5-1 with TRBJ2-4; TRBD1 might be the D (6 bases). The CDR3 has 15 residues. Per the germline V gene, CDR1 is SGHRS and CDR2 is YFSETQ. V was shortened by 0 bases and J by 6 bases, with 13 bases between the two germline ends. CDR3 bases read: TGCGCCAGCAGCTTGGGACAGGCGGTGGGAAACATT. It specifies CASSLGQAVGNI. The full CDR3 sequence reads CASSLGQAVGNIQYF. Full variable domain (rest looked up from reference TRBV5-1 and TRBJ2-4): KAGVTQTPRYLIKTRGQQVTLSCSPISGHRSVSWYQQTPGQGLQFLFEYFSETQRNKGNFPGRFSGRQFSNSRSEMNVSTLELGDSALYLCASSLGQAVGNIQYFGAGTRLSVL.

Worth noting for this clone: The read stops 3 residues short of the end of the CDR3; the missing end is completed from the germline J gene. V usage is TRBV19 and J usage is TRBJ1-5; D gene unclear. The V gene lost 10 bases and the J gene lost 3 bases, with 10 bases spanning the gap. Germline assignment: CDR1 LNHDA and CDR2 SQIVND (reference sequence). This CDR3 contains 12 residues. CDR3 DNA, as far as it was read: TGTGCCACCTCGGGGATCAATCAGCCC. This translates into CATSGINQP. The full CDR3 is CATSGINQPQHF.

With respect to this clone: Read sequence stops 3 residues before the CDR3 end, and the germline J gene provides the missing end. V and J are TRBV5-5 and TRBJ2-3; perhaps TRBD2 as D (6 bases). V was trimmed by 2 bases and J by 2 bases, leaving 12 bases between them. CDR1 and CDR2 from the germline V gene are SGHKS and YYEKEE (reference sequence). This CDR3 has 15 residues. The part of the CDR3 DNA that was read is TGTGCCAGCAGCTTTGTGGCGGGGACCACAGATACG. This codes for CASSFVAGTTDT. From start to end, the CDR3 is CASSFVAGTTDTQYF.

A note on this clone: The read terminates 3 residues ahead of where the CDR3 ends, so the germline J gene completes it. The chain recombines TRBV7-3 with TRBJ2-5; 8 positions match TRBD2. The junction had 3 bases not matched to a gene; V was cut back by 3 bases and J by 3 bases. Per germline, CDR1 SGHTA and CDR2 FQGTGA. This CDR3 has 14 amino acids. The CDR3 spells CASSFGGGKETQYF. The CDR3 DNA, read in part, is TGTGCCAGCAGCTTCGGGGGGGGAAAAGAGACC. The variable domain in full, completed from reference TRBV7-3 and TRBJ2-5, reads GAGVSQTPSNKVTEKGKYVELRCDPISGHTALYWYRQSLGQGPEFLIYFQGTGAADDSGLPNDRFFAVRPEGSVSTLKIQRTERGDSAVYLCASSFGGGKETQYFGPGTRLLVL.

Remarks on this clone: Sequencing ends 3 residues short of the CDR3 end; the germline J gene provides the rest. The chain employs TRBV18 and TRBJ1-4; TRBD1 agrees at 10 bases. This CDR3 region has 15 residues. CDR1 and CDR2 (germline): KGHSH, LQKENI. After removal of 6 bases from V and 3 bases from J, the junction contained 4 bases not matched to a gene. CDR3 protein: CASSDRGLSNEKLFF. Partial CDR3 DNA: TGTGCCAGCTCGGACAGGGGGTTATCTAATGAAAAA.

Note on this clone: The read ends 3 residues before the CDR3 terminus; that terminus is restored from the germline J gene. The V gene is TRBV28, the J gene TRBJ2-7; no reliable D call. V was pared by 4 bases and J by 3 bases, with 16 bases between. The CDR3 extends over 15 amino acids. CDR1 and CDR2 from the germline V gene are MDHEN and SYDVKM. The CDR3 DNA, read in part, is TGTGCCAGCAGTTCCCCCGGTAGGCAGCGCTACGAG. Residues: CASSSPGRQRYE. The full CDR3 sequence reads CASSSPGRQRYEQYF.

Comments on this clone: The CDR3 end is not reached by the read, which stops 3 residues before it; the germline J gene fills it in. The chain recombines TRBV18 with TRBJ1-1; 8 bases align to TRBD1. With 1 base clipped from V and 4 bases from J, the junction kept 5 bases outside the gene matches. In germline, CDR1 is KGHSH, CDR2 LQKENI. This CDR3 contains 15 residues. The CDR3 DNA, read in part, is TGTGCCAGCTCACCACTGACAGGGGAGTTCACTGAA. This sequence encodes CASSPLTGEFTE. The CDR3, in full, reads CASSPLTGEFTEAFF.

CDR3: CSARTRGGWETQYF. The CDR3 DNA, read in part, is TGCAGTGCTAGAACGAGGGGGGGCTGGGAGACC. This chain connects TRBV20-1 to TRBJ2-5; TRBD2 is a possible D gene (7 bases). Read data end 3 residues before the CDR3 end; the end is taken from the germline J gene. Germline values: CDR1 DFQATT, CDR2 SNEGSKA (reference sequence). The CDR3 runs 14 residues. The V end was cut by 2 bases, the J end by 5 bases, with 15 bases between.

About this clone itself: With the read ending 3 residues before the CDR3 end, the germline J gene is used to fill in that end. The J gene is TRBJ2-2, the V gene TRBV7-6; 11 bases are a match to TRBD1. Germline V gene sequence: CDR1 SGHVS, CDR2 FNYEAQ. This CDR3 has 17 residues. The CDR3: CASSQYRTGGAGEKLFF. The sequenced part of the CDR3 DNA is TGTGCCAGCAGCCAATACCGGACAGGGGGCGCGGGGGAAAAG.

Comments on this clone: With the read ending 3 residues before the CDR3 end, the germline J gene is used to fill in that end. This rearrangement joins TRBV29-1 to TRBJ2-7, with 7 positions matching TRBD1. The CDR3 runs to 12 residues. The V gene's germline CDR1 is SQVTM and CDR2 ANQGSEA. J lost 3 bases, V lost 4 bases, and 3 bases had no gene match. The covered CDR3 bases are TGCAGCGTTGGACAGGGCCTCTACGAG. It translates to CSVGQGLYE. The full CDR3 is CSVGQGLYEQYF.

As to this clone: The read ends 3 residues before the CDR3 terminus; that terminus is restored from the germline J gene. Distinct nucleotide sequences in the sample also encode this CDR3. The chain carries TRBV18 and TRBJ1-3; weak D call: TRBD1 (6 bases). V gave up 5 bases and J gave up 0 bases, with 14 bases separating them. The CDR3 runs 16 residues. Looked up from germline, CDR1 is KGHSH and CDR2 is LQKENI. CDR3: CASSSSQGSSGNTIYF. The part of the CDR3 DNA that was read is TGTGCCAGCTCATCCTCACAGGGTTCCTCTGGAAACACC.